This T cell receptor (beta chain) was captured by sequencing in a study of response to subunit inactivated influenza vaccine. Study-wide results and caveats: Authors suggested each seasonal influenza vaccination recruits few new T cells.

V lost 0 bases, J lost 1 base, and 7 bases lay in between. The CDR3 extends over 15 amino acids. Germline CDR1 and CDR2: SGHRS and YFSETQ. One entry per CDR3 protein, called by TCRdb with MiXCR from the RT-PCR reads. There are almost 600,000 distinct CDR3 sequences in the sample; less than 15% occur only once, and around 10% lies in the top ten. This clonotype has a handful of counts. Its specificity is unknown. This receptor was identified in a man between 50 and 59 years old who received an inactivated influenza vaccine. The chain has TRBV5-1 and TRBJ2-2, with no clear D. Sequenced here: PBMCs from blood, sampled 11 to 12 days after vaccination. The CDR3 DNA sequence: TGCGCCAGCAGCTTGGACCCGCAGAACACCGGGGAGCTGTTTTTT. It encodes CASSLDPQNTGELFF.